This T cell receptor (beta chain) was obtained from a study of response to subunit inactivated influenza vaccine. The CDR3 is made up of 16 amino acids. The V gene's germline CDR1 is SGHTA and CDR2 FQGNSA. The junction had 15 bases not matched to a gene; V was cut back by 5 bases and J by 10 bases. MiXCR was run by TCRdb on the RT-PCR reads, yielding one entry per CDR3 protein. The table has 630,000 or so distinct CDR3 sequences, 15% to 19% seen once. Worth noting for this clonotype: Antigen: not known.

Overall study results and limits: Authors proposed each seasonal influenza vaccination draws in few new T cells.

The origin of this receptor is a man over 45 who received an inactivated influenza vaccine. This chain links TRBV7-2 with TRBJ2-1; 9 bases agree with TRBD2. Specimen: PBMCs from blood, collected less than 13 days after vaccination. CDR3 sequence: CASSPIGSGGFGEQFF. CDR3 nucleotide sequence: TGTGCCAGCAGCCCCATAGGTAGCGGGGGATTCGGGGAGCAGTTCTTC.